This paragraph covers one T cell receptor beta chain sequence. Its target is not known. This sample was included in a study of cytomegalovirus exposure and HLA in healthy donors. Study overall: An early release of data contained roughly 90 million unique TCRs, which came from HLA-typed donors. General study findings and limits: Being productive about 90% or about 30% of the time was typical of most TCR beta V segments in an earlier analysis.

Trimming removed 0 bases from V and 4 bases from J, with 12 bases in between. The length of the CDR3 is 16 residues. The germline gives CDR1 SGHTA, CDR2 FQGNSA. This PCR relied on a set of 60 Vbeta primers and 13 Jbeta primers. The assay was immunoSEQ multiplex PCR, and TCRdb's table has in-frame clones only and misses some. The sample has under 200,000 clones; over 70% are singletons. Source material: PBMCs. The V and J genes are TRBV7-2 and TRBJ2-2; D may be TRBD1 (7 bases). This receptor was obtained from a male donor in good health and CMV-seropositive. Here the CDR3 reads CASSLAPQGGTGELFF. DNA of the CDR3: TGTGCCAGCAGCTTAGCGCCCCAGGGGGGCACCGGGGAGCTGTTTTTT. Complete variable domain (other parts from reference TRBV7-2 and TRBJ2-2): GAGVSQSPSNKVTEKGKDVELRCDPISGHTALYWYRQSLGQGLEFLIYFQGNSAPDKSGLPSDRFSAERTGGSVSTLTIQRTQQEDSAVYLCASSLAPQGGTGELFFGEGSRLTVL.